This T cell receptor beta chain is drawn from a study of blood T cell repertoires in COVID-19. Turning to the study itself: Samples came from the United States, Italy and Spain, spanning acute and convalescent COVID-19. The cDNA or gDNA used as material had been derived from T cells, B-cell-depleted T cells, or PBMCs.

The CDR3 contains 16 residues. CDR1 MGHDK and CDR2 SYGVNS come from the germline V gene. J was trimmed by 0 bases and V by 7 bases; bases with no gene match: 9. This clone is a singleton in its sample. Repertoires were generated with immunoSEQ multiplex PCR, while TCRdb's copy carries only in-frame clones and drops some. The repertoire holds about 240,000 clones, with around 84% as singletons. V usage is TRBV25-1 and J usage is TRBJ1-1; 9 positions agree with TRBD1. The sequence came from a woman between 18 and 30 years old with acute or convalescent COVID-19. The sequenced sample consisted of peripheral blood. CDR3 bases: TGTGCCAGCATTGGGACAGGGAAACCCATGAACACTGAAGCTTTCTTT. As protein: CASIGTGKPMNTEAFF.